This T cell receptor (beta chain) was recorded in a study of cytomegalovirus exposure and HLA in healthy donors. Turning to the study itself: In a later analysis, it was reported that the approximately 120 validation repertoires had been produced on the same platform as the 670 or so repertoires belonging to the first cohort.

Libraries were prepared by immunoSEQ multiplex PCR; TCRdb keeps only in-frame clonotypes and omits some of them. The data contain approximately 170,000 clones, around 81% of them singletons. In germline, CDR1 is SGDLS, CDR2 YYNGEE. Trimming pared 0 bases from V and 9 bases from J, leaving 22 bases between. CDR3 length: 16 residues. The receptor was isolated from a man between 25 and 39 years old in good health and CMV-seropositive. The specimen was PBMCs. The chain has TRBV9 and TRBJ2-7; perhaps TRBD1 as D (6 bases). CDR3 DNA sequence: TGTGCCAGCAGCGTAGTTGAAAGGAGATATGAAGGGGGGCAGTACTTC. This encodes CASSVVERRYEGGQYF.